The sequence of this TCR beta chain was determined in a study of monozygotic twins with cystic fibrosis. Study-level results: Low clonality (median about 0.0095) suggested a mostly naive repertoire. Age, concordance and disease severity did not associate with shared CDR3 numbers. In 13 of 16 pairs, V gene usage was closest to the co-twin's.

This table comes from immunoSEQ multiplex PCR, and its TCRdb copy is limited to in-frame clones, with some not included. This sample carries tens of thousands of clones, roughly 80% of them seen once, and the ten largest clones take about 1%. In this sample, this clone turned up once. What it recognizes is unknown. This CDR3 has 16 amino acids. Germline CDR1 and CDR2: SEHNR and FQNEAQ (reference sequence). V was shortened by 1 base and J by 9 bases, with 19 bases between the two germline ends. The clonotype was recovered from a girl aged 2-10 years with cystic fibrosis. This chain joins TRBV7-9 and TRBJ2-1; a weak D match, TRBD1 (5 bases). The sample taken for sequencing was blood. The CDR3 DNA sequence: TGTGCCAGCAGCTTAGGGGCCAAGAACTCCCAGGGTGAGCAGTTCTTC. Translating it yields CASSLGAKNSQGEQFF.